This T cell receptor (beta chain) stems from a study of OX40 agonist ivuxolimab in advanced cancers. Germline V gene sequence: CDR1 SGHAT, CDR2 FQNNGV. CDR3 length equals 16 residues. V lost 6 bases and J lost 6, with 24 bases in between. Sequencing used immunoSEQ multiplex PCR; TCRdb keeps in-frame clones, though not all of them. The sample lists about 83,000 clones; around four fifths were seen once. This sample comprised CD4+ or CD8+ T cells sorted from blood, obtained in a trial of the OX40 agonist ivuxolimab. This TCR derives from an adult with an advanced solid tumor such as melanoma, head and neck, liver or kidney cancer. The chain joins TRBV11-2 to TRBJ2-7; D is possibly TRBD1 or TRBD2 (5 bases each). CDR3 in DNA: TGTGCCAGCAGTCCCGTTTTTGGGACCGTGGGAACCGAGCAGTACTTC. Residues: CASSPVFGTVGTEQYF.